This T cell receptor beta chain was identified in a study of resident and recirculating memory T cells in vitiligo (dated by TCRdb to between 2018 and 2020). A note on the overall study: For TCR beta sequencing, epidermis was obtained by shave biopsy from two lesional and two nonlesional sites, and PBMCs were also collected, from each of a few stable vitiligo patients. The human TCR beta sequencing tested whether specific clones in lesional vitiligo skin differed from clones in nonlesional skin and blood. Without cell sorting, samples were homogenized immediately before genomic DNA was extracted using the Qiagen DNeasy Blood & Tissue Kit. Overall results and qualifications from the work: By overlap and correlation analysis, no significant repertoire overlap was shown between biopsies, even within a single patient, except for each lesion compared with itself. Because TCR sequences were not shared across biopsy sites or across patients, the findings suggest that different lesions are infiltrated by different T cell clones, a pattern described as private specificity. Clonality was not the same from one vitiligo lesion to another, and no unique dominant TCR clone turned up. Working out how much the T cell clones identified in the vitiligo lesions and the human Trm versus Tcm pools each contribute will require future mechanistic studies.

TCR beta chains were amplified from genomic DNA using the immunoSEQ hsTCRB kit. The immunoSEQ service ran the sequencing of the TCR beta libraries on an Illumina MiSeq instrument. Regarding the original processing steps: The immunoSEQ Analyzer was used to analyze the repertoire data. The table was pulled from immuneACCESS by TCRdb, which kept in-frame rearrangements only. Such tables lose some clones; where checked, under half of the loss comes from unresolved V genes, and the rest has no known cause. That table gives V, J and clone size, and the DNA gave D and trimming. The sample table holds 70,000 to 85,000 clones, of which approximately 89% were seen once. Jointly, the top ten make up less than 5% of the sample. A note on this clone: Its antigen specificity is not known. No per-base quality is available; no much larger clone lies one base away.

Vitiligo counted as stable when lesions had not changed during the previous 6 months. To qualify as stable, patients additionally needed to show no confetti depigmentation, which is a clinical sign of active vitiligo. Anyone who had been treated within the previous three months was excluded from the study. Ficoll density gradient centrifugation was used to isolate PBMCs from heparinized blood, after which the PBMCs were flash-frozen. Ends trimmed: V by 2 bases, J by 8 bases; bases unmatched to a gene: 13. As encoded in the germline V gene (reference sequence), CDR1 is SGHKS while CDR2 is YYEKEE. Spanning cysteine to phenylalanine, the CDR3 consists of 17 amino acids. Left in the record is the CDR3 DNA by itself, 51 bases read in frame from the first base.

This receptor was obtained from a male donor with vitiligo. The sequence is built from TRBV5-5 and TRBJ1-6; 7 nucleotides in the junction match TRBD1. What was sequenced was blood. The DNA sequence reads TGTGCCAGCAGCTTCGGGACAGCCCGGGCTAATTATTCACCCCTCCACTTT. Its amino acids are CASSFGTARANYSPLHF.